This T cell receptor (beta chain) emerged from a study of neurological immune-mediated disorders (dated by TCRdb to between 2018 and 2021). About the investigation overall: Peripheral blood TCR-beta repertoires from HTLV-I-associated myelopathy (HAM/TSP) patients, multiple sclerosis patients and healthy controls were compared by UMI-based sequencing. Longitudinal samples, technical triplicates and paired sorted CD4+ and CD8+ T-cell subsets, alongside PBMC samples, were included among the roughly 97 TCR-beta libraries. Technical triplicate libraries were sequenced so that the variability in frequency of each individual clone could be precisely calculated. The cohort was made up of 65 to 75 subjects, consisting of 14 HAM/TSP patients, roughly 35 multiple sclerosis patients and about 20 healthy controls. Overall study outcomes, separate from this receptor: TCR clonal expansion was highest in HAM/TSP patients and lowest in MS patients, with MS patients falling below even healthy controls. No identical CDR3 amino acid sequences were shared among expanded clones across subjects, suggesting private TCR-beta repertoires in all groups.

Explained via the paper, the time point label denotes: technical triplicate 2. For the sorted-subset TCR libraries, the starting material was 1 million sorted CD4+ or CD8+ T cells. Peripheral blood was subjected to Ficoll-Hypaque density gradient centrifugation to isolate PBMCs, which were then cryopreserved in liquid nitrogen. The study also sequenced paired sorted CD4+ and CD8+ subsets from healthy controls, HAM/TSP patients and MS patients. cDNA was synthesized by template-switch 5'RACE using a primer with a 10-nucleotide random unique molecular identifier that tagged each TCR transcript. Every sequencing run yielded over 170 million TCR-beta sequences covering 15-18 subjects. The RNeasy kit was used for extraction of total RNA. Using the KAPA Real-time Library Amplification kit, TCR-beta VDJ regions were amplified with primers for the TCR constant region and the 5'RACE anchor. Sample indexes and Illumina adaptors were added in a first PCR, and a second PCR then increased library yield. After Ampure bead purification, the TCR product of roughly 650 bp was size-selected on a 2% E-gel SizeSelection system. Before pooling, library quality was assessed on a Bioanalyzer, concentration was determined with Qubit, and library quantification was performed with the Kapa Library Quantification kit. Paired-end 2 x 150 bp sequencing of the libraries was performed on an Illumina HiSeq 2500. To increase sequence diversity, 25-30% phiX was spiked into each library pool. On the authors' methods: Quality-filtered reads were processed with the UMI-based MiGEC pipeline, which removed over 80% of raw TCR sequences during error correction. IMGT germline references were used for alignment of VDJ genes, and clonotypes were defined by a unique CDR3 amino acid sequence together with V-J genes. Clonal expansion, Shannon diversity and CDR3 relatedness were evaluated with VDJtools (CalcPairwiseDistances, ClusterSamples), while phylogenetic trees were built in CLCbio workbench. Expanded clones were defined as having at least 8 unique UMIs, based on coefficient-of-variation modelling across technical triplicates. Using fastp at Q25 and MiXCR, TCRdb reprocessed the public reads and kept productive beta chains. Rows with one shared CDR3 protein collapse into an entry with the most common genes and DNA. TCRdb, rather than the study authors, made the V and J calls. The table for this sample lists more than 30,000 distinct CDR3 sequences; roughly 15% of them were counted only once. The ten largest clones represent around 5% of the sample.

This clonotype has ten or more counts. Its specific antigen is unknown. The input lacks base qualities; no much larger clone sits a single base away. The V and J ends are trimmed by 6 bases and 3 bases, leaving 18 bases between them. The CDR3 has 15 amino acids, counting the end cysteine and phenylalanine. Just CDR3 DNA is preserved here, 45 bases in frame from base 1. Taken from the germline V gene, the CDR1 and CDR2 loops are ENHRY and SYGVKD. This sequence was found in a female donor with HTLV-1-associated myelopathy (HAM/TSP). Here the chain combines TRBV10-3 and TRBJ2-7; matching of 5 bases hints at TRBD1 as the D gene. Sequenced input: CD4+ T cells from blood. The DNA reads TGTGCCATCAGCCAGACTTTGGACAAGAGCTACGAGCAGTACTTC. This codes for CAISQTLDKSYEQYF.